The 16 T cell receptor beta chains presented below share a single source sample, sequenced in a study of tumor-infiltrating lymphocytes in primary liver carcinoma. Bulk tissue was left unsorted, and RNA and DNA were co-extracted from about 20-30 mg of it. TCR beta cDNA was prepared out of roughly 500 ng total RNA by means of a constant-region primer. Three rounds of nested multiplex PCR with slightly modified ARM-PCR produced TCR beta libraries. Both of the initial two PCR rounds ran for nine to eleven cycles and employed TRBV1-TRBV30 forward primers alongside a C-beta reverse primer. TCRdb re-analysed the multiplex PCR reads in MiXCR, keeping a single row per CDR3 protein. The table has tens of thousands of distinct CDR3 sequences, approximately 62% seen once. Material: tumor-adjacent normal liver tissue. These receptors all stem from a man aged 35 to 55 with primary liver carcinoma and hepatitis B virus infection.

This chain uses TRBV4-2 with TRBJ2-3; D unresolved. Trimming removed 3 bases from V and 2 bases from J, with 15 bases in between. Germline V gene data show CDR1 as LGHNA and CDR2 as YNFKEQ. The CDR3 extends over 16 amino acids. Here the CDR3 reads CASSHVLSRLTDTQYF. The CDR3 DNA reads TGTGCCAGCAGCCATGTTCTTAGCCGGCTCACAGATACGCAGTATTTT.

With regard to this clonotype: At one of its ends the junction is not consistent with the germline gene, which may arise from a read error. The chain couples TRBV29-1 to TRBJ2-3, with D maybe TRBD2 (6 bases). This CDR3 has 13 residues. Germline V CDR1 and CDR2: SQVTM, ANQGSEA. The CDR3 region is CSVEQEGRNTQYF. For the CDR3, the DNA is TGCAGCGTTGAGCAGGAGGGCCGGAATACTCAGTATTTT.

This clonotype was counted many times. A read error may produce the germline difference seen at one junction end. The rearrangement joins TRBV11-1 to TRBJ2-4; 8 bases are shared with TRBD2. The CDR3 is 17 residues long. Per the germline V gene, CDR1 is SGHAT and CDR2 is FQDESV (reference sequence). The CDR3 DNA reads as TGTGCCAGCAGCTTTCCCGGGATTAGCGGGACCAAAAAGATTCAGTACTTC. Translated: CASSFPGISGTKKIQYF.

Here the CDR3 reads CARSNEVSYEQYF. CDR3 coding DNA: TGCGCCAGAAGCAACGAGGTCTCCTACGAGCAGTACTTC. This chain connects TRBV5-1 to TRBJ2-7; D is ambiguous. V was pared by 8 bases and J by 0 bases, with 12 bases between. This CDR3 is 13 amino acids long. Germline assignment: CDR1 SGHRS and CDR2 YFSETQ.

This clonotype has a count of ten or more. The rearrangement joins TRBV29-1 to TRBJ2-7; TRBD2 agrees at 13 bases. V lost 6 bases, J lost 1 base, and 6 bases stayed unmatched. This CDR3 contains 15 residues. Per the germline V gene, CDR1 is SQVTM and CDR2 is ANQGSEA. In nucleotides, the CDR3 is TGCAGCGTACACGGGACTAGCGGGGAGTCCTACGAGCAGTACTTC. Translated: CSVHGTSGESYEQYF.

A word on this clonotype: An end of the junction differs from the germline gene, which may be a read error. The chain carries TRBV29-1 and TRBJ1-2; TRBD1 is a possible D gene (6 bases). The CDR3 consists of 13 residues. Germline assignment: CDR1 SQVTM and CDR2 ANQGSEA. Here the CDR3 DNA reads TGCAACGTTGAGGCGCAGGGGACGTACGGCTACACCTTC. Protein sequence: CNVEAQGTYGYTF. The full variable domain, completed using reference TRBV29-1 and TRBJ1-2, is SAVISQKPSRDICQRGTSLTIQCQVDSQVTMMFWYRQQPGQSLTLIATANQGSEATYESGFVIDKFPISRPNLTFSTLTVSNMSPEDSSIYLCNVEAQGTYGYTFGSGTRLTVV.

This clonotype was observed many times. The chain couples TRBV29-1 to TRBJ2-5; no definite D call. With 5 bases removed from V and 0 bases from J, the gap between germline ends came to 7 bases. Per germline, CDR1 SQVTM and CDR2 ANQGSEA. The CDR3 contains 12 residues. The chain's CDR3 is CSVLENQETQYF. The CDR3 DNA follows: TGCAGCGTTCTGGAGAACCAAGAGACCCAGTACTTC.

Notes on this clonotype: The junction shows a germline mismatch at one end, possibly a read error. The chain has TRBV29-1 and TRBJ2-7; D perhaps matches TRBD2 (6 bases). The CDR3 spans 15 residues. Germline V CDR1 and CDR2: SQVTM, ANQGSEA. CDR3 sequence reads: CSVEEDRDGSYEQNF. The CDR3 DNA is TGTAGCGTTGAAGAAGATCGGGACGGGAGCTACGAGCAGAACTTC.

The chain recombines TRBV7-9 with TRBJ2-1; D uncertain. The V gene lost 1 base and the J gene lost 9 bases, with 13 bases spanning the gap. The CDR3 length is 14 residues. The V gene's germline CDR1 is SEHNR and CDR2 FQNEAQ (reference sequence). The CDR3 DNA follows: TGTGCCAGCAGCTTAGAAAGTAGTCGGTCTGAGCAGTTCTTC. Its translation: CASSLESSRSEQFF.

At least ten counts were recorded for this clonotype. CDR3 loop: CASSVGVNQPQHF. CDR3 in DNA: TGTGCCAGCAGTGTAGGGGTCAATCAGCCCCAGCATTTT. The chain uses TRBV6-1 and TRBJ1-5, with a possible D match to TRBD1 (5 bases). The ends were cut back, 4 bases at V and 3 bases at J, with 7 bases in the middle. This CDR3 contains 13 residues. In germline, CDR1 is MNHNS, CDR2 SASEGT.

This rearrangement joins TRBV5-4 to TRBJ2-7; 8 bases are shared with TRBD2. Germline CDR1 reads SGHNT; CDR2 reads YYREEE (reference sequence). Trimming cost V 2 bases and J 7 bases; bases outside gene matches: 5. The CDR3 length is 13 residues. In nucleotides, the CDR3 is TGTGCCAGCAGCTTAGGGACTAGTCGTGAGCAGTACTTC. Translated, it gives CASSLGTSREQYF. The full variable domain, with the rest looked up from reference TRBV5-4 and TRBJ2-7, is ETGVTQSPTHLIKTRGQQVTLRCSSQSGHNTVSWYQQALGQGPQFIFQYYREEENGRGNFPPRFSGLQFPNYSSELNVNALELDDSALYLCASSLGTSREQYFGPGTRLTVT.

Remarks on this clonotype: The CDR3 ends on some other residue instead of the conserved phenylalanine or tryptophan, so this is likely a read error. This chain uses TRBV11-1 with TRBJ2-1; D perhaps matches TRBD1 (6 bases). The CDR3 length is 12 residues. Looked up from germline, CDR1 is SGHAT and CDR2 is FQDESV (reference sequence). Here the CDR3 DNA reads TGTGCCAGCCCAGGGGCCTACAACGAGCAGTTCGTC. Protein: CASPGAYNEQFV.

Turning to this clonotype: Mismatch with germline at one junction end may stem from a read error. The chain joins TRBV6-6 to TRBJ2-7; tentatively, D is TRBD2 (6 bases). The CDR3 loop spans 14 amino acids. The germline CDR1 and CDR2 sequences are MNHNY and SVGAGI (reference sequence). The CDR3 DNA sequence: TGTGCCAACAGTTATGGCGGGGAGAACTACGAGCAGCACTTC. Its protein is CANSYGGENYEQHF.

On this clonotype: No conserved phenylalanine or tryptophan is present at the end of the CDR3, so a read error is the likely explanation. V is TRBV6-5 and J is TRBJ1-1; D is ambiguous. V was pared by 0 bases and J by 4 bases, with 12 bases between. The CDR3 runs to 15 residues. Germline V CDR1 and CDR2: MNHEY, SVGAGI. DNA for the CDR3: TGTGCCAGCAGTTACTCGATACAGATGGGCACTGAAGCTTTCTCT. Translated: CASSYSIQMGTEAFS.

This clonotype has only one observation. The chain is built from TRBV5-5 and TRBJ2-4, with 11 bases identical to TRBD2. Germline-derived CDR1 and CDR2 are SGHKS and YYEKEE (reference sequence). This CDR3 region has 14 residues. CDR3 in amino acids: CYSSSLAGGDIQYF. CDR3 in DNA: TGTTACAGCAGTTCTCTAGCGGGAGGTGACATTCAGTACTTC. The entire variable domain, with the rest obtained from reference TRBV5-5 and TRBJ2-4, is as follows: DAGVTQSPTHLIKTRGQQVTLRCSPISGHKSVSWYQQVLGQGPQFIFQYYEKEERGRGNFPDRFSARQFPNYSSELNVNALLLGDSALYLCYSSSLAGGDIQYFGAGTRLSVL.

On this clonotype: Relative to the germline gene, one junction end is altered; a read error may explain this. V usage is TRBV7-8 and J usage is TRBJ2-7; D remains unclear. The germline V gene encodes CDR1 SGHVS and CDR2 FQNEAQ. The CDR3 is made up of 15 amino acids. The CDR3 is CACSFSSGITYEQYF. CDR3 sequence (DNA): TGTGCCTGCAGCTTCTCCAGTGGGATAACCTACGAGCAGTACTTC. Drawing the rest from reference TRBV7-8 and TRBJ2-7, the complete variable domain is GAGVSQSPRYKVAKRGQDVALRCDPISGHVSLFWYQQALGQGPEFLTYFQNEAQLDKSGLPSDRFFAERPEGSVSTLKIQRTQQEDSAVYLCACSFSSGITYEQYFGPGTRLTVT.